This T cell receptor beta chain came from a study of cytomegalovirus exposure and HLA in healthy donors. Points from the study as a whole: Many donors shared some public TCRs, even though most TCR sequences were rare.

The CDR3 totals 17 residues. Germline CDR1 is SGHTA and CDR2 is FQGTGA. J lost 2 bases, V lost 0 bases, and 5 bases had no gene match. Sequencing was performed with immunoSEQ multiplex PCR; in TCRdb, only in-frame clones are kept and a portion is missing. This repertoire shows 250,000 to 300,000 clones, around 91% found once; its top ten account for under 0.4%. This clone was counted a single time. What it binds is not known. The sequence was collected from a woman younger than 30 in good health and CMV-seronegative. Sequencing input: PBMCs. The chain links TRBV7-3 to TRBJ2-5; 11 bases are shared with TRBD2. The chain's CDR3 is CASSLTGRLAGQETQYF. The CDR3 region has the DNA TGTGCCAGCAGCTTAACCGGTCGACTAGCGGGGCAAGAGACCCAGTACTTC.